Listed here is a single T cell receptor (beta chain). Its antigen is not identified. Germline V lookup: CDR1 DFQATT, CDR2 SNEGSKA (reference sequence). Trimming took 6 bases from V and 4 from J; bases not matched to a gene: 11. The CDR3 spans 16 residues. Enrolled ophthalmopathy patients presented with a Clinical Activity Score of at least 3, a NOSPECS grade of at least 4, and disease duration under 3 months. This sample was taken from a study of T cells in Graves' hyperthyroidism and ophthalmopathy. Overall study context: The blood sample was taken at first diagnosis, before treatment began. Study-level results: Expanded thyroid clonotypes (above 0.001) were mostly also found in blood.

Amplified TCR beta CDR3 regions came from RNA transcripts. HTBI primers were the set used in a first-round RT-PCR of the TCR CDR3. TCRdb re-called the multiplex PCR reads with MiXCR, one entry per CDR3 protein. The sample consists of about 410,000 distinct CDR3 sequences, 14% of them appearing once. V is TRBV20-1 and J is TRBJ2-3, with 12 bases aligning to TRBD2. Sequenced: blood. The receptor was derived from a woman in her twenties or thirties with Graves' ophthalmopathy. This CDR3 is CSADRLAGEGADTQYF. The CDR3 region has the DNA TGCAGTGCGGACAGACTAGCGGGGGAGGGGGCAGATACGCAGTATTTT.